The 19 T cell receptor beta chains given below trace back to one sample, sequenced in a study of T cell responses to AZD1222 COVID-19 vaccine. Produced via immunoSEQ multiplex PCR; TCRdb's table is partial and in-frame only. The repertoire consists of about 96,000 clones, with 91% occurring once and the leading ten covering around 5.5%. The sample was peripheral blood, taken on day 0 of MenACWY control vaccination. These receptors were taken from an adult in good health.

The chain employs TRBV20-1 and TRBJ1-2; TRBD1 might be the D (5 bases). CDR1 and CDR2 (germline): DFQATT, SNEGSKA (reference sequence). Trimming stripped 3 bases from V and 2 bases from J, with 13 bases between. This CDR3 contains 14 residues. The CDR3 protein is CSASISGTNYGYTF. CDR3 sequence (DNA): TGCAGTGCTAGTATATCGGGGACCAACTATGGCTACACCTTC.

The chain links TRBV10-2 to TRBJ2-1; a possible D gene is TRBD2 (5 bases). The CDR3 spans 11 residues. Germline V gene sequence: CDR1 WSHSY, CDR2 SAAADI. V lost 7 bases, J lost 12 bases, and 13 bases lay in between. CDR3 in DNA: TGCGCCAGCAATACTCTGGCGGGGCAGTTCTTC. This sequence encodes CASNTLAGQFF.

The table lists this clone with many counts. The chain uses TRBV11-2 and TRBJ1-4, with D possibly being TRBD1 (6 bases). The V end lost 1 base, the J end lost 6 bases, and 9 bases lay between the germline ends. The germline V gene has CDR1 SGHAT and CDR2 FQNNGV. The CDR3 sequence is 14 residues long. DNA of the CDR3: TGTGCCAGCAGCTTAGCAGGGGATTATGAAAAACTGTTTTTT. Encoded protein: CASSLAGDYEKLFF.

This chain joins TRBV24-1 and TRBJ2-2; 8 bases map to TRBD1. Germline lookup yields CDR1 KGHDR and CDR2 SFDVKD. CDR3 length equals 18 residues. V dropped 0 bases and J dropped 1; count of bases not matched to a gene: 6. This chain's CDR3 is CATSDLGSGQGNTGELFF. CDR3 nucleotide sequence: TGTGCCACCAGTGATTTGGGTAGTGGACAGGGGAACACCGGGGAGCTGTTTTTT.

The chain employs TRBV5-4 and TRBJ1-6, with 7 bases that match TRBD1. CDR1 is SGHNT and CDR2 is YYREEE in the germline V gene (reference sequence). The CDR3 consists of 16 residues. J lost 7 bases, V lost 0 bases, and 7 bases had no gene match. The CDR3 loop reads CASSLETGTANSPLHF. CDR3 sequence (DNA): TGTGCCAGCAGCTTGGAAACCGGGACAGCAAATTCACCCCTCCACTTT.

This sequence joins TRBV9 and TRBJ2-4, with 15 bases that match TRBD2. Unmatched junction bases numbered 2, after V lost 0 bases and J lost 1 base. The CDR3 totals 18 residues. In germline, CDR1 is SGDLS, CDR2 YYNGEE. Here the CDR3 DNA reads TGTGCCAGCAGCGTAGGGACTAGCGGGAGGGCCGCCAAAAACATTCAGTACTTC. Amino acid sequence: CASSVGTSGRAAKNIQYF.

This clone showed up just a few times. This sequence joins TRBV3-1 (or the pseudogene TRBV3-2) and TRBJ1-1, with 7 bases lining up with TRBD1. Trimming removed 5 bases from V and 11 bases from J; junction bases left unmatched: 14. There are 14 residues in the CDR3. The germline CDR1 and CDR2 sequences are LGHDT and YNNKEL (reference sequence). CDR3 sequence reads: CASSTRFLGTAAFF. In DNA, the CDR3 is TGTGCCAGCAGCACCCGATTTTTAGGGACAGCGGCTTTCTTT.

This chain links TRBV19 with TRBJ1-2; 7 nucleotides line up with TRBD1. This CDR3 has 15 amino acids. CDR1 and CDR2 from the germline V gene are LNHDA and SQIVND (reference sequence). V dropped 4 bases and J dropped 2; count of bases not matched to a gene: 7. The DNA of the CDR3 is TGTGCCAGTAGTACCACAGGGGCTTTCAACTATGGCTACACCTTC. This gives the protein CASSTTGAFNYGYTF.

This clone was observed a few times. The chain combines TRBV28 with TRBJ1-1; D is undetermined. The CDR3 covers 14 residues. In germline, CDR1 is MDHEN, CDR2 SYDVKM. The germline V and J ends were trimmed by 5 bases and 3 bases, with 13 bases remaining between them. In DNA, the CDR3 is TGTGCCAGCAGTCCCGCGGGCAGCTACACTGAAGCTTTCTTT. This codes for CASSPAGSYTEAFF.

This chain joins TRBV28 and TRBJ1-5; no clear D. This CDR3 has 12 residues. Per germline, CDR1 MDHEN and CDR2 SYDVKM. The V and J ends lost 3 bases and 9 bases respectively, with 9 bases between them. This CDR3 is CASSFRLPPQHF. The CDR3 DNA follows: TGTGCCAGCAGTTTCCGCCTCCCGCCCCAGCATTTT.

The chain combines TRBV5-4 with TRBJ2-1; TRBD2 is a possible D gene (5 bases). This CDR3 spans 14 amino acids. Trimming pared 4 bases from V and 0 bases from J, leaving 8 bases between. The germline V gene encodes CDR1 SGHNT and CDR2 YYREEE (reference sequence). The DNA of the CDR3 is TGTGCCAGCAGCGGCACTAGCTCCTACAATGAGCAGTTCTTC. Its protein product is CASSGTSSYNEQFF.

The chain links TRBV28 to TRBJ2-7; D perhaps matches TRBD2 (7 bases). V dropped 7 bases and J dropped 3 bases, with 19 bases sitting between them. In germline, CDR1 is MDHEN, CDR2 SYDVKM. The CDR3 extends over 15 amino acids. For the CDR3, the DNA is TGTGCCAGCACCAAGGGGGGGGCACCAATCTACGAGCAGTACTTC. This translates into CASTKGGAPIYEQYF.

The chain carries TRBV29-1 and TRBJ2-3; TRBD2 aligns across 7 bases. V was clipped by 4 bases and J by 5 bases; unmatched bases: 9. Germline V lookup: CDR1 SQVTM, CDR2 ANQGSEA. This CDR3 comprises 14 residues. CDR3 nucleotides: TGCAGCGTTGCTGCGGGAGATGGGCAAGATACGCAGTATTTT. Translation: CSVAAGDGQDTQYF.

The chain carries TRBV18 and TRBJ1-5, with D uncertain. The CDR3 runs to 16 residues. Germline CDR1 KGHSH, CDR2 LQKENI. Trimming removed 6 bases at V and 0 bases at J, with 15 bases between. The DNA of the CDR3 is TGTGCCAGCTCTCCCCTGGCGGCAGGTAGCAATCAGCCCCAGCATTTT. Protein product: CASSPLAAGSNQPQHF. The whole variable domain, remainder taken from reference TRBV18 and TRBJ1-5, is NAGVMQNPRHLVRRRGQEARLRCSPMKGHSHVYWYRQLPEEGLKFMVYLQKENIIDESGMPKERFSAEFPKEGPSILRIQQVVRGDSAAYFCASSPLAAGSNQPQHFGDGTRLSIL.

The chain uses TRBV24-1 and TRBJ2-4, with 11 bases lining up with TRBD2. CDR3 size: 15 residues. V dropped 4 bases and J dropped 3; count of bases not matched to a gene: 1. CDR1 is KGHDR, CDR2 SFDVKD, per germline. The CDR3 sequence is CATSDTSGSKNIQYF. The CDR3 nucleotides read TGTGCCACCAGTGACACTAGCGGGAGCAAAAACATTCAGTACTTC.

J is TRBJ1-1 and V is TRBV23-1; D gene ambiguous. TRBV23-1 is noted as an ORF with a role that remains uncertain. The CDR3 consists of 17 residues. Trimming removed 0 bases from V and 4 bases from J, with 18 bases in between. The CDR3, as DNA: TGCGCCAGCAGTCAATCAGGATCAAAACGGGCCCCCACTGAAGCTTTCTTT. Translating it yields CASSQSGSKRAPTEAFF.

Comments on this clone: The sample holds other DNA sequences that translate to the same CDR3. The J gene is TRBJ1-1, the V gene TRBV12-3 or TRBV12-4; D uncertain. The CDR3 is 13 amino acids. V was cut by 3 bases and J by 2 bases, with 7 bases left in between. For the CDR3, the DNA is TGTGCCAGCAGTTTCACAGCAAACACTGAAGCTTTCTTT. Translated, it gives CASSFTANTEAFF.

The V gene is TRBV20-1, the J gene TRBJ1-2; D gene uncertain. This CDR3 contains 11 residues. CDR1 and CDR2 from the germline V gene are DFQATT and SNEGSKA (reference sequence). V lost 4 bases and J lost 2, with 5 bases in between. The CDR3: CSATGNYGYTF. CDR3 nucleotides: TGCAGTGCTACCGGGAACTATGGCTACACCTTC.

The rearrangement joins TRBV7-9 to TRBJ1-4; D remains ambiguous. Germline V gene lookup returns CDR1 SEHNR and CDR2 FQNEAQ (reference sequence). The V end lost 3 bases, the J end lost 7 bases, and 12 bases lay between the germline ends. The CDR3 contains 14 residues. The CDR3 DNA follows: TGTGCCAGCAGCTTTTTCCAGGAAGGTGAAAAACTGTTTTTT. Translation: CASSFFQEGEKLFF.